The present T cell receptor beta chain was sequenced within a study of beta chain features in type 1 diabetes. Study-level findings and limits: Type 1 diabetes patients showed a moderate but significant shortening of TCRB CDR3s in all four CD4+ subsets.

CD4+ naive, central memory, regulatory and stem cell-like memory cells were sorted via CD45RO/CCR7/CD25/CD127/CD95/CD27. This clone was found a few times. Its antigen is not identified. Germline assignment: CDR1 KGHSH and CDR2 LQKENI. The V gene end was trimmed by 5 bases and the J gene end by 7 bases; junction bases not matched to a gene: 5. This CDR3 contains 14 residues. Expressed TCRB transcripts were sequenced, since all the RNA that had been isolated was reverse transcribed. The protocol was immunoSEQ multiplex PCR, while the TCRdb copy is restricted to in-frame clones and leaves out a portion. The table records hundreds of thousands of clones, under 15% of them present only once.

The chain employs TRBV18 and TRBJ1-6, with 7 bases lining up with TRBD1. Sequenced sample: naive CD4+ T cells from blood. The TCR was taken from a man between 18 and 35 years old with type 1 diabetes. The CDR3 region has the DNA TGTGCCAGCTCAACACAGGGGAGCAATTCACCCCTCCACTTT. It encodes CASSTQGSNSPLHF.